The clone carrying this T cell receptor (beta chain) was found once. Assay used: immunoSEQ multiplex PCR; TCRdb lists only in-frame clones, some missing. The table has over 40,000 clones, about 77% seen once. This entry comes from a study of early stage breast cancer tumors. V shed 4 bases and J 6 bases; nucleotides not matched to a gene: 14. This CDR3 spans 16 amino acids. The germline CDR1 and CDR2 sequences are SGHRS and YFSETQ. The clonotype originates from a person in their 40s with breast cancer. V gene TRBV5-1 combines with J gene TRBJ1-2, with 8 bases fitting TRBD1. What was sequenced was blood. CDR3 sequence (DNA): TGCGCCAGCAGCGGCTATGGACAGGGAAGCTGGGATGGCTACACCTTC. Translated: CASSGYGQGSWDGYTF.